This TCR beta chain was sequenced in a study of T cell responses to AZD1222 COVID-19 vaccine. Some clones are missing from TCRdb's copy, which holds only in-frame ones; the method was immunoSEQ multiplex PCR. The sample carries roughly 100,000 clones, about 95% recorded once. Germline assignment: CDR1 SGHKS and CDR2 YYEKEE (reference sequence). The CDR3 is 15 residues long. J was trimmed by 7 bases and V by 4 bases; bases with no gene match: 12. This chain links TRBV5-5 with TRBJ1-2; 8 positions agree with TRBD1. The sequence was collected from an adult in good health. Sequences were derived from peripheral blood, sampled on day 0 of AZD1222 vaccination. The CDR3 sequence: CASSIPGQGRGGYTF. The CDR3 DNA is TGTGCCAGCAGCATTCCCGGACAGGGCAGGGGTGGCTACACCTTC.